This T cell receptor (beta chain) was identified during a study of identical twins. Findings and limits, study-wide: The more abundant beta clonotypes in cord blood had fewer insertions, and memory repertoires did not show this. Findings depended on cross-sectional statistics rather than tracking the same donors. Model-predicted out-of-frame TCR alpha sharing fell below observed values in monozygotic twins.

The CDR3 totals 17 residues. V was shortened by 0 bases and J by 0 bases, with 12 bases between the two germline ends. Germline loops: CDR1 SGHAT, CDR2 FQNNGV. As regards this clonotype: Antigen: not known.

A universal primer site was added by template switching, and unique molecular identifiers were carried by the cDNA. TCRdb re-called the 5' RACE reads with MiXCR, one entry per CDR3 protein. The data show approximately 600,000 distinct CDR3 sequences, roughly 7.1% seen once. These data were likewise used in another study, on yellow fever vaccine responses in identical twins.

J is TRBJ2-1 and V is TRBV11-2; no clear D gene. The TCR comes from a woman under 30 in good health. Sequenced material: PBMCs. CDR3 sequence reads: CASSLDYRGSSYNEQFF. The CDR3 nucleotides read TGTGCCAGCAGCTTAGATTACCGCGGTAGCTCCTACAATGAGCAGTTCTTC.